This T cell receptor (beta chain) was identified during a study of blood T cells in healthy people across ages. Trimming removed 0 bases at V and 5 bases at J, with 13 bases between. CDR3 length equals 14 residues. Germline CDR1 is GTSNPN and CDR2 is SVGIG (reference sequence). A second about 7 to 11 cycle PCR used barcoded and J-beta primers. Using its own MiXCR run on the 5' RACE reads, TCRdb lists one record per CDR3 protein. The sample includes more than 650,000 distinct CDR3 sequences, 22% of them seen just once. Study conclusions and caveats: Estimates drawn from one million T cells were deemed to understate diversity. PBMC samples, being unsorted, prevented any conclusive comparison of naive and antigen-experienced cells.

This clonotype was counted between two and nine times. What it binds is not known. V gene TRBV30 combines with J gene TRBJ2-5; possibly TRBD1 or TRBD2 for D (5 bases each). The source is a man between 65 and 85 years old in good health. Specimen: blood. DNA for the CDR3: TGTGCCTGGAGTGTCGGCCCCTGGGGGGAGACCCAGTACTTC. The encoded protein is CAWSVGPWGETQYF.